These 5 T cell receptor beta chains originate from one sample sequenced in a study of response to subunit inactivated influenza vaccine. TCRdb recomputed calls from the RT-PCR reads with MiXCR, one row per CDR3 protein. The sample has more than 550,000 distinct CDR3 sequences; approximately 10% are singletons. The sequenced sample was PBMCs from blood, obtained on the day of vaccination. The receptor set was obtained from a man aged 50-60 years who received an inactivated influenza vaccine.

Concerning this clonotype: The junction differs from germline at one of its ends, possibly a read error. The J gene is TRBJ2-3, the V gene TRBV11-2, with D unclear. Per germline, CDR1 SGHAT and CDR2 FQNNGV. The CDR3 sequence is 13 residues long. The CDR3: CASSLLLSDSQYF. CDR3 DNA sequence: TGTGCCAGCAGCTTGCTCTTATCAGATTCGCAGTATTTT.

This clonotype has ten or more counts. The CDR3 DNA reads as TGTGCCAGCAGCTTAGCGACTAGCTGGTCGTCCGACTCCTACAATGAGCAGTTCTTC. This translates into CASSLATSWSSDSYNEQFF. V is TRBV11-1 and J is TRBJ2-1, with TRBD2 matching over 7 bases. Germline V gene lookup returns CDR1 SGHAT and CDR2 FQDESV (reference sequence). The CDR3 contains 19 residues. Trimming removed 0 bases from V and 0 bases from J; junction bases left unmatched: 11.

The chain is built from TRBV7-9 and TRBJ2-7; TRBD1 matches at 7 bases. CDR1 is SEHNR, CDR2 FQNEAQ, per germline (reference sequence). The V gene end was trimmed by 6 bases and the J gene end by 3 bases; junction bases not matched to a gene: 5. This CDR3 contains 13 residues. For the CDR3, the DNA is TGTGCCAGCAGTCGACAGGGTTTCTACGAGCAGTACTTC. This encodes CASSRQGFYEQYF.

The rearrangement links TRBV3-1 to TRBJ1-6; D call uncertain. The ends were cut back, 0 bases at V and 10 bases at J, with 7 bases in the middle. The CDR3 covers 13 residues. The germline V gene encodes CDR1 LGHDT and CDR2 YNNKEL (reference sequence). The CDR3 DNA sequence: TGTGCCAGCAGCCAAGAGATTAACTCACCCCTCCACTTT. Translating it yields CASSQEINSPLHF.

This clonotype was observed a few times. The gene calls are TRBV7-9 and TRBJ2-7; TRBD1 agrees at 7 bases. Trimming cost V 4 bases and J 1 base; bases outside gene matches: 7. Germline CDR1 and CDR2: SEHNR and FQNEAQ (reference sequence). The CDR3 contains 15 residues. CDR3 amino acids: CASSSETGASYEQYF. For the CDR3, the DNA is TGTGCCAGCAGCTCCGAAACAGGGGCGTCCTACGAGCAGTACTTC.